This T cell receptor beta chain was documented in a study of T cell responses to AZD1222 COVID-19 vaccine. Study at large: Second-dose recipients at about 4 or about 12 weeks were treated as one pooled group.

The ends were cut back, 0 bases at V and 7 bases at J, with 16 bases in the middle. CDR1 SGHRS and CDR2 YFSETQ come from the germline V gene. The length of the CDR3 is 15 residues. Sequenced by immunoSEQ multiplex PCR; TCRdb stores in-frame clones only, minus some. This repertoire shows 55,000 to 85,000 clones, over 80% found once; its top ten account for about a tenth. This clone is a singleton in its sample. Its antigen is not known. Study-wide findings and caveats: The CD4 TCRs associated with vaccination extended across spike and predominated at 160-218 and 743-854.

The receptor comes from an adult in good health. The sample was peripheral blood, taken on day 0 of AZD1222 vaccination. The rearrangement links TRBV5-1 to TRBJ1-1; maybe TRBD1 (6 bases). The chain's CDR3 is CASSLVSQQGIEAFF. CDR3 in DNA: TGCGCCAGCAGCTTGGTCTCACAACAGGGAATTGAAGCTTTCTTT.